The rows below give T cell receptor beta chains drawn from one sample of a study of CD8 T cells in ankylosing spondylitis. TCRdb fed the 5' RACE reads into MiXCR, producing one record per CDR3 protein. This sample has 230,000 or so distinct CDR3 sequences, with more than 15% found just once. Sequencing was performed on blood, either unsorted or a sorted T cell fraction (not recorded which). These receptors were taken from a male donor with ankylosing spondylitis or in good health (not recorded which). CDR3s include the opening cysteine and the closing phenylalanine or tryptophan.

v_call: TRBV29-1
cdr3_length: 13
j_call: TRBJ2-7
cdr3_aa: CSVGAGSSYEQYF

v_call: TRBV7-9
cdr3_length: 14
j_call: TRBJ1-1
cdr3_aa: CASSHRDSLREAFF

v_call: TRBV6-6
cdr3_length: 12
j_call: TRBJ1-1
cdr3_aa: CASSYGDSEAFF

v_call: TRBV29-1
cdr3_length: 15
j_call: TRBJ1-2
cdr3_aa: CSVEDEAGGNYGYTF

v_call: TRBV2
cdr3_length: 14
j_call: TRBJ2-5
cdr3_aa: CASMPWTSDETQYF

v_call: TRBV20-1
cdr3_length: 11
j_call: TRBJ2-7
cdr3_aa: CSSEGAYEQYF

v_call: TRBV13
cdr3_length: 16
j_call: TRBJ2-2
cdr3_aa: CASSLTSGGYTGELFF

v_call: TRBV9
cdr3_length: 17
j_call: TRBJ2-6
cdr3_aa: CASSVGQGASGANVLTF

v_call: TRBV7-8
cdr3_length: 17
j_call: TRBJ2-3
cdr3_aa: CASSLFGLAGVGDTQYF

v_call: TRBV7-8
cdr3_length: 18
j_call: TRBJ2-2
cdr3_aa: CASSLDRRGLSNTGELFF

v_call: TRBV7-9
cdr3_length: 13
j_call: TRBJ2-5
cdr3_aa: CASGTTLEETQYF

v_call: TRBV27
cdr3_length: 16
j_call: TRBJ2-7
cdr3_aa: CASSFRLDPGVYEQYF

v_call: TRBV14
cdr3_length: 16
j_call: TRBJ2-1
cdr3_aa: CASSQEFPLVSNEQFF

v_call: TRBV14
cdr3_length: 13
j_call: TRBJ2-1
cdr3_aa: CASSQESPNEQFF

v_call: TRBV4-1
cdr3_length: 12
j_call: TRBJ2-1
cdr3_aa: CASRGQGDEQFF

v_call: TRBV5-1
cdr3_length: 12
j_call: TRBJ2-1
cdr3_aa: CASSLAETEWFF

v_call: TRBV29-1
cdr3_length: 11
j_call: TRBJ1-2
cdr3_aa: CSVPRAYGYTF

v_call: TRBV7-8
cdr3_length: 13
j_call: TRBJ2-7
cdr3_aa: CASSWRYSYEQYF

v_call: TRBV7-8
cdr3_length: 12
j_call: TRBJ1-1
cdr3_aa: CASSLTQGGAFF

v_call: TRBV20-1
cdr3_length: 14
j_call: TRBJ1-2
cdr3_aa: CSARDGTGPYGYTF

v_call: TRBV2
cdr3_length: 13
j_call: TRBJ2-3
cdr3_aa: CASSDLALDTQYF

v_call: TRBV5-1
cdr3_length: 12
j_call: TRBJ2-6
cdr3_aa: CASTSGANVLTF

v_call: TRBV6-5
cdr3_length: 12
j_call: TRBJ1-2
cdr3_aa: CASREVNYGYTF

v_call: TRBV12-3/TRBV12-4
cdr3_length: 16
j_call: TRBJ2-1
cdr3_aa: CASSPGLAGASDEQFF

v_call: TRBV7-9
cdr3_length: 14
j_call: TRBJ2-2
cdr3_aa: CASSRDTHTGELFF

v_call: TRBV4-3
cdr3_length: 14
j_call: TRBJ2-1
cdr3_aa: CASSQDGRSNEQFF

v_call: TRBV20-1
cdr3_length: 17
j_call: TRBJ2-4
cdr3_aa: CCARGGRETLAKNIQYF

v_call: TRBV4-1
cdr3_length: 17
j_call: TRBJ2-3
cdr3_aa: CASSQDWRTSGRDTQYF

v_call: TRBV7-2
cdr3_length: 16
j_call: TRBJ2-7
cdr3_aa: CASSWGQGLTRYEQYF

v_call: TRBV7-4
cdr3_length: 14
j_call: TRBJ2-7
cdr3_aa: CASSTDRSSYEQYF

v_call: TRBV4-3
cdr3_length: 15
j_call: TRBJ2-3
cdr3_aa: CASSQDLVAEDTQYF

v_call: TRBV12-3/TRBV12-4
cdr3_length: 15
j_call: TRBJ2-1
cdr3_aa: CASSPELSGLNEQFF

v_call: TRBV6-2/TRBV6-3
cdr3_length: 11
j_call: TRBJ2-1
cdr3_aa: CASEYHGEQFF

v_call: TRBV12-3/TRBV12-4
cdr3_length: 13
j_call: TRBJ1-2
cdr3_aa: CAISGDLNYGYTF

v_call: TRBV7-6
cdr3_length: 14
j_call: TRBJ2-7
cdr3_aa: CASSLDLGPRYLYF

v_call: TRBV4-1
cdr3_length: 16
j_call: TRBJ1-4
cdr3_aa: CASSQGTATTNEKLFF

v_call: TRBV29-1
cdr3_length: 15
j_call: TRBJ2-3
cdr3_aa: CSVEGGTSGTDTQYF

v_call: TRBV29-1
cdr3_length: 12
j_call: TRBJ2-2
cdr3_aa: CSVETRRGELFF

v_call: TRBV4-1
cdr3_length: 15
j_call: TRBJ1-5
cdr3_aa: CASSQEWQGFQPQHF

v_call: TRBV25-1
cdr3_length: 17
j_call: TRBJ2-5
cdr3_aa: CASSEYSGDLPWKTQYF

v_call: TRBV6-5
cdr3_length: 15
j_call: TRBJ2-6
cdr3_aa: CASSYAGPGANVLTF

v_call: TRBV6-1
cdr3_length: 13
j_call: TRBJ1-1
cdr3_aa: CASSINMNTEAFF

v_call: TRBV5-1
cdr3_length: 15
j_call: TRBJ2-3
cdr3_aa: CASSLWSSGTDTQYF

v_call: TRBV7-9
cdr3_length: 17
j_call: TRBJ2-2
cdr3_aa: CASSSPTGGEVTGELFF

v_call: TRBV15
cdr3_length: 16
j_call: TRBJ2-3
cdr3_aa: CATSRDGQGMTHTQYF

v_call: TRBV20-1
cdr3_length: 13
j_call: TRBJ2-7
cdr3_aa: CSARGTTVYEQYF

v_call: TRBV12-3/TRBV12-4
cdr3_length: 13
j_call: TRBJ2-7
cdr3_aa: CASSLGFSGEQYF

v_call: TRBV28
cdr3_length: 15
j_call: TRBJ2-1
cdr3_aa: CASSLLRGGGNEQFF